The sequence of this T cell receptor (beta chain) was determined in a study of blood T cell dynamics during melanoma immunotherapy. Study overall: Standard first-line treatment here was pembrolizumab or nivolumab plus ipilimumab in metastatic melanoma.

The repertoire was sequenced with immunoSEQ multiplex PCR; TCRdb's copy has only in-frame clones and lacks some. The repertoire holds roughly 2,700 clones, with around 88% as singletons. The CDR3 covers 13 residues. Trimming removed 5 bases at V and 8 bases at J, with 13 bases between. Germline V gene data show CDR1 as MNHEY and CDR2 as SVGAGI. This sample's time point: week 3, after first cycle of checkpoint inhibitor. One draw preceded checkpoint blockade; another followed its first cycle at week 3. Response was assessed by RECIST 1.1 at 12 weeks, except a couple of rapid progressors. The receptor was derived from a human donor with melanoma. The chain recombines TRBV6-5 with TRBJ2-1; weak D call: TRBD2 (6 bases). Sequencing used blood, obtained from a patient treated with checkpoint blockade. In DNA form, the CDR3 reads TGTGCCAGCAGTCGTGGAGGGCGCTATGAGCAGTTCTTC. Residues: CASSRGGRYEQFF.